This TCR beta chain was identified in a study of T cell responses to AZD1222 COVID-19 vaccine. To note about this clone: Its specificity is unknown.

Some clones are missing from TCRdb's copy, which holds only in-frame ones; the method was immunoSEQ multiplex PCR. The sample carries 150,000 to 200,000 clones, roughly 90% recorded once. Trimming at V came to 0 bases and at J to 5 bases, leaving 5 bases not matched to a gene. From germline, CDR1 is KGHDR and CDR2 SFDVKD. CDR3 length: 15 residues. Study-wide points: Spike-wide coverage was observed for vaccine-associated CD4 TCRs, with dominant responses at 160-218 and 743-854. Seropositive AZD1222 recipients at baseline numbered only five to seven.

The material was peripheral blood, obtained 28 days after the second AZD1222 dose. The receptor's source is an adult who received the AZD1222 COVID-19 vaccine. V and J are TRBV24-1 and TRBJ2-5; TRBD1 agrees at 7 bases. The CDR3 region has the DNA TGTGCCACCAGTGATTTGAACAGGGGTACGGAGACCCAGTACTTC. Protein product: CATSDLNRGTETQYF.